The rows below give T cell receptor beta chains drawn from one sample of a study of blood T cell repertoires in COVID-19. The repertoire was sequenced with immunoSEQ multiplex PCR; TCRdb's copy has only in-frame clones and lacks some. Altogether some 190,000 clones are present, more than 65% being singletons, with the ten largest covering roughly a sixth. Material: PBMCs or T cells enriched from blood (not recorded which). These receptors all come from a woman between 45 and 65 years old with acute COVID-19. The CDR3 runs from the conserved cysteine through the conserved F or W. The order of the fields is J gene, D gene, clone size, V gene, CDR3 DNA, CDR3 protein. A D gene is named only where the DNA matches it firmly. Clone size is shown for a subset of rows, as once, few, many or a class of expanded clone.

TRBJ2-3,-,-,TRBV7-2,TGTGCCAGCAGCTCAACTATAACCACGCAGTATTTT,CASSSTITTQYF
TRBJ1-3,TRBD1,-,TRBV7-2,TGTGCCAGCAGCTTAAGAGGACAGGGGGCGACTGGAAACACCATATATTTT,CASSLRGQGATGNTIYF
TRBJ2-3,TRBD2,-,TRBV19,TGTGCCCCCCGGAGACAGGGACTAGCGGGGGGGCTTTACTCTAGGACCATTACGCAGTATTTT,CAPRRQGLAGGLYSRTITQYF
TRBJ2-5,TRBD1,-,TRBV4-1,TGCGCCAGCAGCCAAGTACAGGGGGTAGGTCAAGAGACCCAGTACTTC,CASSQVQGVGQETQYF
TRBJ1-6,TRBD1,-,TRBV5-1,TGCGCCAGCAGCACCGGGACAGTAAATTCACCCCTCCACTTT,CASSTGTVNSPLHF
TRBJ2-2,-,-,TRBV7-2,TGTGCCAGCAGCTTAGTTGGACAAGCTACCGGGGAGCTGTTTTTT,CASSLVGQATGELFF
TRBJ1-5,TRBD1,-,TRBV6-4,TGTGCCAGCAGTGACTGCTGTGACAGGGTGGTGCGCAATCAGCCCCAGCATTTT,CASSDCCDRVVRNQPQHF
TRBJ2-4,-,-,TRBV3-1/TRBV3-2,TGTGCCAGCAGCCAAGGGACGCCGGGGGCCAAAAACATTCAGTACTTC,CASSQGTPGAKNIQYF
TRBJ2-1,-,-,TRBV12-5,TGTGCTAGTGGTTCAATTCCAGATGGAGGGGTAGTGTACAATGAGCAGTTCTTC,CASGSIPDGGVVYNEQFF
TRBJ2-2,TRBD2,-,TRBV4-2,TGTGCCAGCAGCCCAACCGGGACTAGCGAGGCCGGGGAGCTGTTTTTT,CASSPTGTSEAGELFF
TRBJ2-5,TRBD2,-,TRBV27,TGTGCCAGCAGTGTCACCGGGACTAGGGAGACCCAGTACTTC,CASSVTGTRETQYF
TRBJ1-2,-,-,TRBV19,TGTGCCAGTAGTCCTCGCCCTACAGGGTGGGGAGGCTACACCTTC,CASSPRPTGWGGYTF
TRBJ1-2,TRBD1,-,TRBV29-1,TGCAGCGTTGTAGGGGGCGACTATGGCTACACCTTC,CSVVGGDYGYTF
TRBJ2-5,-,-,TRBV9,TGTGCCAGCAGCGTAGGGTGGAGCCAAGAGACCCAGTACTTC,CASSVGWSQETQYF
TRBJ1-5,-,-,TRBV11-2,TGTGCCAGCAGCCCTAGTGGTCCCCGGGACAAATATCAGCCCCAGCATTTT,CASSPSGPRDKYQPQHF
TRBJ1-2,-,-,TRBV28,TGTGCCAGCAGCACCGGACAGCAAAACTATGGCTACACCTTC,CASSTGQQNYGYTF
TRBJ1-3,-,once,TRBV28,TGTGCCAGCAGTTTTAGCAGGGTTCGAAACACCATATATTTT,CASSFSRVRNTIYF